Below are 3 T cell receptor beta chains sequenced from a single sample in a study of CD8 T cells in Susac syndrome. With random hexamers, reverse transcription was performed on roughly 0.45 to 1 ug of RNA. MiXCR, run by TCRdb on the immunoSEQ multiplex PCR reads, gives a single entry per CDR3 protein. This table has about 210,000 distinct CDR3 sequences, approximately 95% appearing once. Sequenced input: CD4+ T cells from PBMCs. The receptors derive from a human donor with multiple sclerosis.

The V call is TRBV9, the J call TRBJ2-5; perhaps TRBD1 as D (5 bases). The CDR3 runs to 15 residues. CDR1 is SGDLS and CDR2 is YYNGEE in the germline V gene. Trimming left V 0 bases short and J 5 bases short, with 14 bases between. DNA of the CDR3: TGTGCCAGCAGCGTAGCTGTACAGGTCGGGGAGACCCAGTACTTC. Translation: CASSVAVQVGETQYF. Combining the CDR3 with reference TRBV9 and TRBJ2-5 gives the whole variable domain DSGVTQTPKHLITATGQRVTLRCSPRSGDLSVYWYQQSLDQGLQFLIQYYNGEERAKGNILERFSAQQFPDLHSELNLSSLELGDSALYFCASSVAVQVGETQYFGPGTRLLVL.

The J gene is TRBJ2-7, the V gene TRBV20-1; 16 positions match TRBD2. The V and J ends lost 4 bases and 2 bases, in that order; junction bases with no gene match: 8. The CDR3 covers 17 residues. The germline CDR1 and CDR2 sequences are DFQATT and SNEGSKA (reference sequence). In DNA form, the CDR3 reads TGCAGTGCTATCCATCCGGGACTAGCGGGAGGGACCTACGAGCAGTACTTC. Residues: CSAIHPGLAGGTYEQYF.

This chain connects TRBV29-1 to TRBJ2-7; no definite D call. Looked up from germline, CDR1 is SQVTM and CDR2 is ANQGSEA. There are 10 residues in the CDR3. Trimming pared 3 bases from V and 6 bases from J, leaving 6 bases between. As DNA, the CDR3 is TGCAGCGTTGAGCTGGGCGAGCAGTACTTC. Protein sequence: CSVELGEQYF.